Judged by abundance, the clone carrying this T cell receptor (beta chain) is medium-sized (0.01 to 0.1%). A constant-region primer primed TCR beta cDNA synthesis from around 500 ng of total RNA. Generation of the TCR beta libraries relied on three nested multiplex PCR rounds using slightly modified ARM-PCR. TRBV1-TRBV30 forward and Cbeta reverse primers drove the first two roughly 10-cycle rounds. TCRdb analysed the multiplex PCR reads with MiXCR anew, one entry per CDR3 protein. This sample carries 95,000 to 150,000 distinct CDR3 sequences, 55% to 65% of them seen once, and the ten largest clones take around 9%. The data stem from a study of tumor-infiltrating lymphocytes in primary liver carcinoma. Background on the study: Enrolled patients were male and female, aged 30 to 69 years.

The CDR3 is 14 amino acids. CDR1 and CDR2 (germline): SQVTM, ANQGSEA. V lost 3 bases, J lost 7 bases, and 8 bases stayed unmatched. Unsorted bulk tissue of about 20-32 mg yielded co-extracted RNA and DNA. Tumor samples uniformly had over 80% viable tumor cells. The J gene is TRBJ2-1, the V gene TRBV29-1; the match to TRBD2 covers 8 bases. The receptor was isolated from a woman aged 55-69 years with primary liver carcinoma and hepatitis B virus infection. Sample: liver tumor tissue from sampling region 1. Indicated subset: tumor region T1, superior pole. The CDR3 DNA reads TGCAGCGTTGAGCCCAGCGGGAGTTTGAATGAGCAGTTCTTC. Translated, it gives CSVEPSGSLNEQFF.